This note documents a single TCR beta chain sequence. The sample comes from a study of cytomegalovirus exposure and HLA in healthy donors. The PCR made use of 60 Vbeta and 13 Jbeta primers. Generated by immunoSEQ multiplex PCR, the TCRdb table keeps only in-frame clones and is missing some. In the table there are some 130,000 clones, 70% to 80% of which are singletons. The receptor was isolated from a man aged 25-40 years in good health and CMV-seronegative. Sample: PBMCs.

The CDR3, as DNA: TGTGCCAGCAGTTGGACAGGGACCAACTATGGCTACACCTTC. Translation gives CASSWTGTNYGYTF. The chain joins TRBV6-5 to TRBJ1-2, with 8 bases fitting TRBD1. This CDR3 has 14 residues. Germline V gene lookup returns CDR1 MNHEY and CDR2 SVGAGI. J was trimmed by 2 bases and V by 4 bases; bases with no gene match: 3.